This TCR beta chain derives from a study of blood T cell repertoires in COVID-19. Study background: Acute and convalescent COVID-19 specimens originated in the United States, Italy and Spain. Nucleic acid was either cDNA or gDNA, and it came from T cells, B-cell-depleted T cells, or PBMCs.

Original analysis: Reference gene primer amplification in the assay estimated nucleated cell counts. Profiling relied on immunoSEQ multiplex PCR, and the TCRdb table lists in-frame clones only, not all of them. From that table come the V and J calls and clone size; the DNA was used to work out D and trimming. The sample holds tens of thousands of clones; about 90% are singletons and the top ten take approximately 30%. This CDR3 has 17 residues. V lost 4 bases, J lost 2 bases, and 9 bases stayed unmatched. Per germline, CDR1 LNHDA and CDR2 SQIVND (reference sequence). The receptor was isolated from a man between 65 and 85 years old with active COVID-19. The sequencing input was peripheral blood. The chain is built from TRBV19 and TRBJ1-5; 9 bases agree with TRBD1. CDR3 in DNA: TGTGCCAGTAGTAGGAGGGACAGGGCGACGGGCAATCAGCCCCAGCATTTT. Translated: CASSRRDRATGNQPQHF. Filled out from reference TRBV19 and TRBJ1-5, the complete variable domain reads DGGITQSPKYLFRKEGQNVTLSCEQNLNHDAMYWYRQDPGQGLRLIYYSQIVNDFQKGDIAEGYSVSREKKESFPLTVTSAQKNPTAFYLCASSRRDRATGNQPQHFGDGTRLSIL.